What follows describes a single T cell receptor beta chain. This sample was included in a study of blood T cell repertoires in COVID-19. As for the study in general: From the United States, Italy and Spain came samples of acute and convalescent COVID-19. From T cells, B-cell-depleted T cells, or PBMCs came the material, which was cDNA or gDNA.

Per the original data handling: Amplifying reference gene primers gave estimates of nucleated cell counts. Here immunoSEQ multiplex PCR was the method, and the copy in TCRdb shows in-frame clones only, minus some. That table is the source of V, J and clone size, and D and trimming were worked out from the DNA. The sample lists 52,000 or so clones, approximately 91% seen once, with about 29% in the top ten. Germline CDR1 MNHNY, CDR2 SVGAGI (reference sequence). Germline trimming cut 6 bases from V and 2 bases from J; bases unmatched to any gene: 10. CDR3 length: 16 residues. The sequence was collected from a human donor in a cohort sampled during active COVID-19. The rearrangement joins TRBV6-6 to TRBJ1-5; 7 nucleotides align to TRBD1. Sequenced input: peripheral blood. This CDR3 is CASRVQGPEGNQPQHF. In nucleotides, the CDR3 is TGTGCCAGCAGAGTACAGGGGCCAGAGGGCAATCAGCCCCAGCATTTT.